This record looks at one T cell receptor (beta chain) sequence and its context. This CDR3 has 16 amino acids. J lost 4 bases, V lost 1 base, and 7 bases had no gene match. CDR1 and CDR2 (germline): MGHRA, YSYEKL. The data stem from a study of glioma-infiltrating T cells. Amplification of TCR alpha and beta CDR3 regions from RNA used iRepertoire nested multiplex PCR. For one-step reverse transcription and amplification, roughly 95-400 ng of tissue mRNA or PBMC total RNA was used. TCRdb analysed the multiplex PCR reads with MiXCR anew, one entry per CDR3 protein. The sample shows 45,000 or so distinct CDR3 sequences, 20% to 25% of them seen only once.

The rearrangement joins TRBV4-1 to TRBJ1-5, with TRBD1 matching over 7 bases. The clonotype originates from a human donor with low-grade glioma or glioblastoma, undergoing nonglioma brain surgery, or in good health (not recorded which). The source material was glioma tissue, nonneoplastic brain tissue, or PBMCs (not recorded which). CDR3 coding DNA: TGCGCCAGCAGCCAAGGCGGGACAGCCTTTAATCAGCCCCAGCATTTT. This gives the protein CASSQGGTAFNQPQHF.